This TCR beta chain was captured by sequencing in a study of cytomegalovirus exposure and HLA in healthy donors. Study conclusions and caveats: Reported results showed that the classifier diagnosed cytomegalovirus status with high specificity and sensitivity.

Note on this clone: Its antigen remains unknown.

The primer mix had 60 Vbeta and 13 Jbeta primers. Only in-frame clones appear in the TCRdb table, and some are missing; sequencing was by immunoSEQ multiplex PCR. The table has around 140,000 clones, approximately 90% seen once; the top ten hold under 6.5%. Germline loops: CDR1 SGHVS, CDR2 FNYEAQ. V lost 6 bases and J 1 base, leaving 14 bases between the germline ends. This CDR3 contains 15 residues. The V call is TRBV7-6, the J call TRBJ2-3, with TRBD1 as a possible D gene (5 bases). Source material: PBMCs. This sequence originates from a woman aged 30 to 39 in good health and CMV-seronegative. CDR3 nucleotides: TGTGCCAGCAGTGATGGGGCGGCAGGCACAGATACGCAGTATTTT. Its translation is CASSDGAAGTDTQYF. Supplemented by reference TRBV7-6 and TRBJ2-3, the full variable domain reads GAGVSQSPRYKVTKRGQDVALRCDPISGHVSLYWYRQALGQGPEFLTYFNYEAQQDKSGLPNDRFSAERPEGSISTLTIQRTEQRDSAMYRCASSDGAAGTDTQYFGPGTRLTVL.